These 5 T cell receptor beta chains came from one sample sequenced in a study of vaccination and CD4 T cells after COVID-19 (dated by TCRdb to between 2022 and 2023). Their antigens remain unidentified. The library was built by means of PCR. The sequencer listed for this sample is Illumina iSeq 100. DNA from cultured CD4+ T cells was subjected to TCR sequencing with the Oncomine TCR Beta short-read assay at the Johns Hopkins FTIC core. Using fastp at Q25 and MiXCR, TCRdb reprocessed the public reads and kept productive beta chains. Entries are consolidated by CDR3 protein sequence, retaining the most common genes and DNA. This sample lists around 2,800 distinct CDR3 sequences; 30% to 35% were detected once. In total, the top ten clones hold about 36% of the sample. According to the study, the label for this sample's treatment or condition signals: approximately 9-day PBMC culture with coronavirus spike peptide pools or control peptides (ViraFEST assay).

The specimen sequenced was CD4+ T cells from blood, cultured in vitro. The receptors here all came from a human donor who had recovered from COVID-19.

This clonotype is medium-sized. The V gene is TRBV6-1, the J gene TRBJ1-2; 9 bases agree with TRBD1. The ends lost 6 bases at V and 3 bases at J; junction bases unmatched: 8. From germline, CDR1 is MNHNS and CDR2 SASEGT. The CDR3 runs 15 residues. The CDR3 bases are TGTGCCAGCAGACCTCCGGGACAGGGTCACTATGGCTACACCTTC. This codes for CASRPPGQGHYGYTF.

This clonotype appeared a few times. V gene TRBV27 combines with J gene TRBJ1-6; no clear D. From germline, CDR1 is MNHEY and CDR2 SMNVEV (reference sequence). The CDR3 is 14 residues long. Trimming removed 0 bases at V and 11 bases at J, with 11 bases between. CDR3 sequence: CASSLSRGRTPLHF. Here the CDR3 DNA reads TGTGCCAGCAGTTTATCTCGGGGTCGGACACCCCTCCACTTT.

The V call is TRBV7-8, the J call TRBJ1-2; D gene uncertain. The germline CDR1 and CDR2 sequences are SGHVS and FQNEAQ. The CDR3 extends over 13 amino acids. The V end lost 5 bases, the J end lost 4 bases, and 11 bases lay between the germline ends. Here the CDR3 reads CASSHLEFYGYTF. The CDR3 DNA sequence: TGTGCCAGCAGCCACCTGGAGTTCTATGGCTACACCTTC.

The V gene is TRBV12-3 or TRBV12-4, the J gene TRBJ2-4; D is unresolved. With 6 bases removed from V and 9 bases from J, the gap between germline ends came to 21 bases. The CDR3 has 15 residues. CDR3 residues: CASSLYPPPAPIQYF. In nucleotides, the CDR3 is TGTGCCAGCAGCTTATATCCCCCCCCGGCCCCCATTCAGTACTTC.

The chain combines TRBV20-1 with TRBJ2-3, with unresolved D. Germline CDR1 is DFQATT and CDR2 is SNEGSKA (reference sequence). This CDR3 comprises 12 residues. V was trimmed by 3 bases and J by 0 bases, leaving 4 bases between them. CDR3 in amino acids: CSARLSTDTQYF. The CDR3 DNA reads TGCAGTGCTAGGTTAAGCACAGATACGCAGTATTTT.